A single sample is the source of the 31 T cell receptor beta chains below, sequenced in a study of glioma-infiltrating T cells. Amplification of TCR alpha and beta CDR3 regions from RNA used iRepertoire nested multiplex PCR. TCRdb re-called the multiplex PCR reads through MiXCR, storing one row per CDR3 protein. Among 15,000 to 20,000 distinct CDR3 sequences listed, 55% to 75% were seen once. Sequencing used glioma tissue, nonneoplastic brain tissue, or PBMCs (not recorded which). These receptors all stem from a human donor with low-grade glioma or glioblastoma, undergoing nonglioma brain surgery, or in good health (not recorded which).

This clonotype was seen repeatedly, ten times or more. This sequence joins TRBV7-2 and TRBJ2-1, with TRBD2 matching over 7 bases. Germline loops: CDR1 SGHTA, CDR2 FQGNSA. After removal of 5 bases from V and 7 bases from J, the junction contained 14 bases not matched to a gene. The CDR3 is made up of 16 amino acids. The DNA for the CDR3 is TGTGCCAGCAGCCCTATAGCGGGCCGGTACAGTAATGAGCAGTTCTTC. Residues: CASSPIAGRYSNEQFF. Complete variable domain (other parts from reference TRBV7-2 and TRBJ2-1): GAGVSQSPSNKVTEKGKDVELRCDPISGHTALYWYRQSLGQGLEFLIYFQGNSAPDKSGLPSDRFSAERTGGSVSTLTIQRTQQEDSAVYLCASSPIAGRYSNEQFFGPGTRLTVL.

The chain combines TRBV28 with TRBJ1-1, with TRBD1 matching over 10 bases. Trimming cost V 5 bases and J 3 bases; bases outside gene matches: 6. This CDR3 contains 15 residues. Per germline, CDR1 MDHEN and CDR2 SYDVKM. The CDR3 DNA follows: TGTGCCAGCAGTATACCGGACAGGGGGGACACTGAAGCTTTCTTT. Protein sequence: CASSIPDRGDTEAFF. Variable domain in full (rest from reference TRBV28 and TRBJ1-1): DVKVTQSSRYLVKRTGEKVFLECVQDMDHENMFWYRQDPGLGLRLIYFSYDVKMKEKGDIPEGYSVSREKKERFSLILESASTNQTSMYLCASSIPDRGDTEAFFGQGTRLTVV.

The rearrangement uses TRBV12-3 or TRBV12-4 and TRBJ2-5; D is undetermined. The CDR3 is 12 residues long. Trimming took 5 bases from V and 5 from J, leaving 9 bases between them. The CDR3 nucleotides read TGTGCCAGCAGTCTACAAGGGGAGACCCAGTACTTC. Its translation: CASSLQGETQYF.

The rearrangement joins TRBV6-9 to TRBJ1-1; maybe TRBD1 (5 bases). From germline, CDR1 is MNHGY and CDR2 SVAAGI. Trimming removed 3 bases at V and 4 bases at J, with 9 bases between. There are 13 residues in the CDR3. The CDR3, as DNA: TGTGCCAGCAGTTACGGGGGGAGCACTGAAGCTTTCTTT. It encodes CASSYGGSTEAFF.

This rearrangement joins TRBV6-2 or TRBV6-3 to TRBJ2-1; 7 positions agree with TRBD1. The CDR3 is made up of 17 amino acids. The trim removed 0 bases at V and 7 bases at J, leaving 12 bases unmatched. Germline loops: CDR1 MNHEY, CDR2 SVGEGT. CDR3 nucleotide sequence: TGTGCCAGCAGTTACTCGATGGCAGGGGGATTGAGGAATGAGCAGTTCTTC. It encodes CASSYSMAGGLRNEQFF.

This clonotype was counted a few times. The chain couples TRBV20-1 to TRBJ1-5; TRBD1 matches at 8 bases. The CDR3 totals 15 residues. Germline CDR1 is DFQATT and CDR2 is SNEGSKA (reference sequence). The junction had 3 bases not matched to a gene; V was cut back by 1 base and J by 1 base. The CDR3 region has the DNA TGCAGTGCTAGAGGTCAGGGGGCGAGCAATCAGCCCCAGCATTTT. Amino acids: CSARGQGASNQPQHF.

CDR3 loop: CASRTPGAVNEQFF. CDR3 DNA sequence: TGTGCCAGCAGGACCCCAGGCGCGGTCAATGAGCAGTTCTTC. The chain recombines TRBV6-6 with TRBJ2-1; D remains ambiguous. Germline CDR1 reads MNHNY; CDR2 reads SVGAGI (reference sequence). V lost 6 bases and J lost 6, with 15 bases in between. This CDR3 is 14 amino acids long.

The chain combines TRBV20-1 with TRBJ2-3; 12 nucleotides agree with TRBD2. The CDR3 has 18 residues. Germline V gene sequence: CDR1 DFQATT, CDR2 SNEGSKA (reference sequence). The J segment lost 1 base and the V segment lost 3 bases, leaving 11 bases of the junction unmatched. The CDR3 loop reads CSASDPGTSGHRTDTQYF. The CDR3 nucleotides are TGCAGTGCTAGCGACCCTGGGACTAGCGGGCATCGCACAGATACGCAGTATTTT.

This clonotype occurred many times. J is TRBJ2-7 and V is TRBV7-2, with a tentative D call TRBD1 (5 bases). V was shortened by 5 bases and J by 0 bases, with 14 bases between the two germline ends. Per the germline V gene, CDR1 is SGHTA and CDR2 is FQGNSA. This CDR3 is 15 amino acids long. CDR3 sequence: CASSTSGSSSYEQYF. In DNA, the CDR3 is TGTGCCAGCAGCACTTCAGGGTCTAGCTCCTACGAGCAGTACTTC.

V and J are TRBV7-9 and TRBJ1-2; TRBD1 might be the D (5 bases). Per the germline V gene, CDR1 is SEHNR and CDR2 is FQNEAQ (reference sequence). Trimming pared 7 bases from V and 0 bases from J, leaving 12 bases between. CDR3 length: 14 residues. DNA of the CDR3: TGTGCCAGCACCCCCACAGGATCTAACTATGGCTACACCTTC. Translating it yields CASTPTGSNYGYTF.

This chain connects TRBV18 to TRBJ1-1; maybe TRBD1 (5 bases). CDR1 and CDR2 (germline): KGHSH, LQKENI. Trimming took off 3 bases at V and 2 bases at J, with 10 bases between the two ends. This CDR3 has 14 residues. CDR3 nucleotide sequence: TGTGCCAGCTCACCCCAGGGTGGAAACACTGAAGCTTTCTTT. Amino acid sequence: CASSPQGGNTEAFF.

With respect to this clonotype: A read error is possible here, since a much larger clone lies one base away. The chain employs TRBV28 and TRBJ2-7; 7 nucleotides agree with TRBD1. Per the germline V gene, CDR1 is MDHEN and CDR2 is SYDVKM. CDR3 size: 14 residues. CDR3 bases: TGTGCCAGCAGTCCCGGGACAGAGACCTACAAGCAGTACTTC. This encodes CASSPGTETYKQYF.

This clonotype was observed many times. The chain joins TRBV7-9 to TRBJ2-7; D is uncertain. Trimming pared 0 bases from V and 0 bases from J, leaving 12 bases between. Germline CDR1 is SEHNR and CDR2 is FQNEAQ (reference sequence). There are 16 residues in the CDR3. The CDR3 DNA reads as TGTGCCAGCAGCTTAGCGTTAGGGTTCTTCTCCTACGAGCAGTACTTC. It is translated as CASSLALGFFSYEQYF.

This clonotype was detected only a few times. The rearrangement joins TRBV5-1 to TRBJ2-3, with 7 bases identical to TRBD2. The CDR3 covers 15 residues. With V trimmed by 4 bases and J by 1 base, 6 bases remained unmatched. Germline CDR1 SGHRS, CDR2 YFSETQ. The chain's CDR3 is CASSGGLVRTDTQYF. The CDR3, as DNA: TGCGCCAGCAGCGGAGGACTAGTCCGCACAGATACGCAGTATTTT. The entire variable domain, with the rest obtained from reference TRBV5-1 and TRBJ2-3, is as follows: KAGVTQTPRYLIKTRGQQVTLSCSPISGHRSVSWYQQTPGQGLQFLFEYFSETQRNKGNFPGRFSGRQFSNSRSEMNVSTLELGDSALYLCASSGGLVRTDTQYFGPGTRLTVL.

The chain couples TRBV6-2 or TRBV6-3 to TRBJ2-3; D gene uncertain. Trimming stripped 2 bases from V and 8 bases from J, with 14 bases between. The germline V gene encodes CDR1 MNHEY and CDR2 SVGEGT. The CDR3 is 14 residues long. The CDR3 DNA reads TGTGCCAGCAGTTACGTCGGACCGCAGACTACGCAGTATTTT. Its translation: CASSYVGPQTTQYF.

J is TRBJ2-7 and V is TRBV6-8, with D unresolved. The germline V gene has CDR1 MNHGY and CDR2 SAAAGT. The V gene lost 7 bases and the J gene lost 2 bases, with 9 bases spanning the gap. The CDR3 is 12 amino acids. The CDR3 loop reads CASTETAYEQYF. In nucleotides, the CDR3 is TGTGCCAGCACCGAAACAGCCTACGAGCAGTACTTC.

This clonotype was picked up one time. The chain is built from TRBV6-2 or TRBV6-3 and TRBJ2-1, with a tentative D call TRBD1 (7 bases). CDR3 length equals 16 residues. The ends were cut back, 2 bases at V and 5 bases at J, with 16 bases in the middle. Germline CDR1 and CDR2: MNHEY and SVGEGT. This chain's CDR3 is CASSYPAGGKDNEQFF. CDR3 nucleotide sequence: TGTGCCAGCAGTTACCCCGCAGGGGGGAAAGACAATGAGCAGTTCTTC.

The sample holds a few counts of this clonotype. This chain connects TRBV6-2 or TRBV6-3 to TRBJ2-7, with 7 bases lining up with TRBD2. The CDR3 is made up of 19 amino acids. CDR1 and CDR2 (germline): MNHEY, SVGEGT. V shed 0 bases, J shed 7 bases, and the junction held 21 bases outside the gene matches. The CDR3 nucleotides read TGTGCCAGCAGTTACTCGATCGGCCTTAAGGGAGCGGGGTCCGGGGAGCAGTACTTC. Its translation is CASSYSIGLKGAGSGEQYF.

This clonotype came up many times. This chain connects TRBV3-1 to TRBJ1-1; 8 bases are a match to TRBD1. Trimming took 4 bases from V and 5 from J; bases not matched to a gene: 9. Germline lookup yields CDR1 LGHDT and CDR2 YNNKEL (reference sequence). The CDR3 runs to 15 residues. Here the CDR3 reads CASSLLGQGGTEAFF. CDR3 nucleotide sequence: TGTGCCAGCAGCCTTCTCGGACAGGGAGGTACTGAAGCTTTCTTT.

The V and J genes are TRBV5-4 and TRBJ1-4; no clear D gene. V lost 4 bases to trimming and J lost 4 bases, with 5 bases between them. Germline-derived CDR1 and CDR2 are SGHNT and YYREEE (reference sequence). The CDR3 extends over 12 amino acids. For the CDR3, the DNA is TGTGCCAGCAGCGCCCTTAATGAAAAACTGTTTTTT. It codes for CASSALNEKLFF.

The V call is TRBV12-3 or TRBV12-4, the J call TRBJ1-2; D gene uncertain. The V end lost 8 bases, the J end lost 0 bases, and 13 bases lay between the germline ends. This CDR3 region has 14 residues. This CDR3 reads CASLKNGANYGYTF. The CDR3 bases are TGTGCCAGCCTCAAGAACGGAGCTAACTATGGCTACACCTTC.

This clonotype was seen repeatedly, ten times or more. The rearrangement uses TRBV19 and TRBJ2-5; 7 positions agree with TRBD2. V was clipped by 10 bases and J by 4 bases; unmatched bases: 9. Looked up from germline, CDR1 is LNHDA and CDR2 is SQIVND (reference sequence). The CDR3 covers 13 residues. The CDR3 region has the DNA TGTGCCACCGCGACTAGCCTAGCAGAGACCCAGTACTTC. This encodes CATATSLAETQYF.

This clonotype was seen a few times. V and J are TRBV27 and TRBJ1-1; 9 bases line up with TRBD1. The germline gives CDR1 MNHEY, CDR2 SMNVEV (reference sequence). The CDR3 is made up of 16 amino acids. Losses at the gene ends were 6 bases for V and 4 bases for J; bases not matched to a gene: 12. This chain's CDR3 is CASSLGTGRASTEAFF. CDR3 DNA sequence: TGTGCCAGCAGCTTAGGGACAGGGCGGGCTAGCACTGAAGCTTTCTTT.

The gene calls are TRBV27 and TRBJ1-1; TRBD1 is a possible D gene (5 bases). The CDR3 sequence is 13 residues long. V was clipped by 2 bases and J by 5 bases, with 9 bases between them. CDR1 is MNHEY, CDR2 SMNVEV, per germline (reference sequence). The CDR3 sequence: CASSLGGSTEAFF. The CDR3 nucleotides read TGTGCCAGCAGTTTAGGGGGTTCAACTGAAGCTTTCTTT.

The chain has TRBV28 and TRBJ2-1, with 9 bases that match TRBD2. Trimming took 4 bases from V and 1 from J; bases not matched to a gene: 8. Per the germline V gene, CDR1 is MDHEN and CDR2 is SYDVKM. This CDR3 is 17 amino acids long. CDR3 amino acids: CASSSLSGGPSYNEQFF. CDR3 DNA: TGTGCCAGCAGTTCCCTGAGCGGGGGGCCATCCTACAATGAGCAGTTCTTC.

This clonotype was observed once. The junction shows a germline mismatch at one end, possibly a read error. This chain joins TRBV29-1 and TRBJ1-2, with D uncertain. The length of the CDR3 is 14 residues. Germline CDR1 reads SQVTM; CDR2 reads ANQGSEA. The DNA for the CDR3 is TGCAGCGTTGAGAAGGGAATTTCTAATTATGGCTACACCTTC. As protein: CSVEKGISNYGYTF.

This clonotype was found a few times. The J gene is TRBJ2-7, the V gene TRBV6-2 or TRBV6-3, with D possibly matching TRBD1 (6 bases). CDR3 size: 14 residues. The germline V gene encodes CDR1 MNHEY and CDR2 SVGEGT. Trimming removed 5 bases at V and 3 bases at J, with 14 bases between. CDR3 bases: TGTGCCAGCAGTCCCCCGGACAGCCTCTACGAGCAGTACTTC. It specifies CASSPPDSLYEQYF.

The J gene is TRBJ1-1, the V gene TRBV20-1; 9 bases fit TRBD1. V trimming: 6 bases; J trimming: 3 bases; junction bases outside the gene matches: 8. Germline V gene lookup returns CDR1 DFQATT and CDR2 SNEGSKA (reference sequence). The CDR3 contains 14 residues. CDR3: CSADSDRGDTEAFF. The CDR3 DNA reads as TGCAGTGCAGACTCCGACAGGGGGGACACTGAAGCTTTCTTT.

This rearrangement joins TRBV2 to TRBJ2-5; D not resolved. This CDR3 has 11 amino acids. The V gene lost 10 bases and the J gene lost 0 bases, with 6 bases spanning the gap. The V gene's germline CDR1 is SNHLY and CDR2 FYNNEI. DNA for the CDR3: TGTGCCATCGCGTACCAAGAGACCCAGTACTTC. Protein sequence: CAIAYQETQYF. Together with reference TRBV2 and TRBJ2-5, the CDR3 gives the full variable domain: EPEVTQTPSHQVTQMGQEVILRCVPISNHLYFYWYRQILGQKVEFLVSFYNNEISEKSEIFDDQFSVERPDGSNFTLKIRSTKLEDSAMYFCAIAYQETQYFGPGTRLLVL.

The chain carries TRBV6-1 and TRBJ2-1, with 8 bases lining up with TRBD2. The CDR3 is made up of 12 amino acids. With 5 bases clipped from V and 14 bases from J, the junction kept 8 bases outside the gene matches. CDR1 MNHNS and CDR2 SASEGT come from the germline V gene. CDR3 sequence reads: CASSPSGGAEFF. In DNA, the CDR3 is TGTGCCAGCAGTCCCAGCGGGGGTGCCGAGTTCTTC.

There are a few counts of this clonotype. The chain joins TRBV7-3 to TRBJ2-7; D is ambiguous. Germline V gene data show CDR1 as SGHTA and CDR2 as FQGTGA. Trimming shortened V by 0 bases and J by 4 bases, and 7 bases separated the two germline ends. CDR3 length equals 13 residues. Here the CDR3 DNA reads TGTGCCAGCAGCTTAACGGGGTTATACGAGCAGTACTTC. This translates into CASSLTGLYEQYF.